This TCR beta chain was recovered during a study of T cells in localized non-small cell lung cancer. Study-wide points: Uninvolved adjacent lung showed higher T cell clonality than tumor. Researchers found a median roughly 50 of the top 100 tumor clones in adjacent lung. Increased T cell density in blood showed an association with longer overall survival.

This clone was observed a single time. The antigen remains undetermined. Produced via immunoSEQ multiplex PCR; TCRdb's table is partial and in-frame only. Here the sample spans roughly 30,000 clones, approximately 89% being singletons. Trimming took off 7 bases at V and 3 bases at J, with 11 bases between the two ends. CDR3 length: 13 residues. Per germline, CDR1 SGHRS and CDR2 YFSETQ. This chain links TRBV5-1 with TRBJ2-1; perhaps TRBD1 as D (6 bases). The starting material was peripheral blood, obtained before any cancer treatment. The sequence was obtained from a female donor of 60 years or more with stage I lung adenocarcinoma. The CDR3 here is CASRQDLYNEQFF. CDR3 nucleotides: TGCGCCAGCCGACAGGACCTCTACAATGAGCAGTTCTTC.